The sequence of this TCR beta chain was determined in a study of blood T cell repertoires in COVID-19. Study in general: T cells, B-cell-depleted T cells, or PBMCs supplied cDNA or gDNA.

Germline-derived CDR1 and CDR2 are SGHDT and YYEEEE. This CDR3 comprises 17 residues. Trimming stripped 4 bases from V and 0 bases from J, with 17 bases between. In the source study's methods: Estimation of nucleated cell counts was performed using reference gene primer amplification. The repertoire was sequenced with immunoSEQ multiplex PCR; TCRdb's copy has only in-frame clones and lacks some. D and trimming were read from the DNA, whereas the V and J calls and clone size are those reported in that table. The table shows approximately 23,000 clones, with about 90% occurring only once. The rearrangement joins TRBV5-6 to TRBJ1-5; no firm D call. This receptor was identified in a woman of 80 years or more with active COVID-19. What was sequenced was peripheral blood. CDR3 sequence reads: CASSRATRQYSNQPQHF. Here the CDR3 DNA reads TGTGCCAGCAGCCGCGCCACCCGACAATATAGCAATCAGCCCCAGCATTTT. The full variable domain, rest sourced from reference TRBV5-6 and TRBJ1-5, is DAGVTQSPTHLIKTRGQQVTLRCSPKSGHDTVSWYQQALGQGPQFIFQYYEEEERQRGNFPDRFSGHQFPNYSSELNVNALLLGDSALYLCASSRATRQYSNQPQHFGDGTRLSIL.